These 3 T cell receptor beta chains share one sample of origin, sequenced in a study of T cell responses to AZD1222 COVID-19 vaccine. The repertoire was sequenced with immunoSEQ multiplex PCR; TCRdb's copy has only in-frame clones and lacks some. The profile shows 55,000 to 70,000 clones, about 88% of them singletons. The source was peripheral blood, collected on day 0 of AZD1222 vaccination. These receptors were taken from an adult in good health.

V is TRBV10-3 and J is TRBJ1-5; unclear D gene. With 6 bases removed from V and 4 bases from J, the gap between germline ends came to 13 bases. The CDR3 is made up of 14 amino acids. In germline, CDR1 is ENHRY, CDR2 SYGVKD. CDR3 in DNA: TGTGCCATCAGGAGTGAAGGAAGGAATCAGCCCCAGCATTTT. Residues: CAIRSEGRNQPQHF.

The V and J genes are TRBV27 and TRBJ2-1, with TRBD2 identical over 10 bases. The ends lost 2 bases at V and 2 bases at J; junction bases unmatched: 3. The CDR3 loop spans 16 amino acids. Germline V gives CDR1 MNHEY, CDR2 SMNVEV (reference sequence). DNA of the CDR3: TGTGCCAGCAGTTTACTCCTAGCGGGAGCCTACAATGAGCAGTTCTTC. It codes for CASSLLLAGAYNEQFF.

The chain uses TRBV27 and TRBJ2-7; tentative D call: TRBD2 (5 bases). Germline loops: CDR1 MNHEY, CDR2 SMNVEV (reference sequence). Trimming left V 1 base short and J 7 bases short, with 14 bases between. The CDR3 contains 14 residues. In DNA form, the CDR3 reads TGTGCCAGCAGTTTATATGCAAGGCCGGGGGAGCAGTACTTC. Amino acid sequence: CASSLYARPGEQYF.